The next 8 T cell receptor beta chains were all read from a single sample in a study of T cell responses to AZD1222 COVID-19 vaccine. Method: immunoSEQ multiplex PCR; TCRdb's copy keeps in-frame clones and lacks some. The data contain approximately 150,000 clones, roughly 88% of them singletons. The input for sequencing was peripheral blood, taken 28 days after the second dose of the MenACWY control vaccine. These receptors were taken from an adult who received the MenACWY meningococcal vaccine as a control.

The chain combines TRBV9 with TRBJ1-6; D is undetermined. V was clipped by 0 bases and J by 7 bases, with 8 bases between them. This CDR3 contains 14 residues. CDR1 SGDLS and CDR2 YYNGEE come from the germline V gene. The CDR3 reads CASSVVGGNSPLHF. DNA for the CDR3: TGTGCCAGCAGCGTAGTTGGTGGAAATTCACCCCTCCACTTT.

V and J are TRBV24-1 and TRBJ2-4; 12 bases match TRBD2. Germline-derived CDR1 and CDR2 are KGHDR and SFDVKD. V dropped 5 bases and J dropped 1; count of bases not matched to a gene: 8. This CDR3 has 18 amino acids. The CDR3: CATSVIGLAGGAKNIQYF. For the CDR3, the DNA is TGTGCCACCAGTGTGATCGGCCTAGCGGGGGGGGCCAAAAACATTCAGTACTTC.

The chain uses TRBV5-1 and TRBJ2-2; D not certain. The CDR3 totals 15 residues. Germline values: CDR1 SGHRS, CDR2 YFSETQ. The germline V and J ends were trimmed by 4 bases and 2 bases, with 12 bases remaining between them. CDR3 residues: CASSPAPSNTGELFF. The DNA for the CDR3 is TGCGCCAGCAGCCCCGCCCCCTCTAACACCGGGGAGCTGTTTTTT.

The chain employs TRBV6-6 and TRBJ2-1, with TRBD2 matching 8 bases. Germline CDR1 MNHNY, CDR2 SVGAGI (reference sequence). CDR3 length: 14 residues. V shed 7 bases and J 9 bases; nucleotides not matched to a gene: 11. In DNA form, the CDR3 reads TGTGCCAGCAATATCCAGCGGGAGCGGGGTGAGCAGTTCTTC. Translating gives CASNIQRERGEQFF.

In its sample, this clone was seen once. The V gene is TRBV12-5, the J gene TRBJ2-2, with D possibly TRBD1 on 6 matching bases. CDR1 is LGHNT and CDR2 is FRNRAP in the germline V gene. The V end was cut by 2 bases, the J end by 5 bases, with 15 bases between. This CDR3 has 16 amino acids. This CDR3 is CASGLTLGTFTGELFF. The CDR3 bases are TGTGCTAGTGGTTTGACCCTCGGGACATTTACCGGGGAGCTGTTTTTT.

The rearrangement links TRBV6-5 to TRBJ1-5, with unresolved D. The CDR3 runs 16 residues. V was trimmed by 4 bases and J by 4 bases, leaving 17 bases between them. CDR1 and CDR2 from the germline V gene are MNHEY and SVGAGI. The CDR3 spells CASSSGPGTGNQPQHF. CDR3 DNA sequence: TGTGCCAGCAGTTCCGGTCCTGGTACGGGAAATCAGCCCCAGCATTTT.

The V call is TRBV24-1, the J call TRBJ1-5, with TRBD1 as a possible D gene (5 bases). V lost 3 bases and J 7 bases, leaving 12 bases between the germline ends. This CDR3 region has 14 residues. CDR1 is KGHDR and CDR2 is SFDVKD in the germline V gene. The CDR3 coding sequence is TGTGCCACCAGTGATCAGGGTAGGAGGCAGCCCCAGCATTTT. Protein product: CATSDQGRRQPQHF.

The rearrangement uses TRBV5-4 and TRBJ2-2; the match to TRBD1 covers 11 bases. J lost 7 bases, V lost 4 bases, and 9 bases had no gene match. The CDR3 loop spans 16 amino acids. Germline V gene lookup returns CDR1 SGHNT and CDR2 YYREEE (reference sequence). CDR3 nucleotide sequence: TGTGCCAGCAGCCCACCGGGACAGGGGGGTATCGGGGAGCTGTTTTTT. Amino acids: CASSPPGQGGIGELFF.